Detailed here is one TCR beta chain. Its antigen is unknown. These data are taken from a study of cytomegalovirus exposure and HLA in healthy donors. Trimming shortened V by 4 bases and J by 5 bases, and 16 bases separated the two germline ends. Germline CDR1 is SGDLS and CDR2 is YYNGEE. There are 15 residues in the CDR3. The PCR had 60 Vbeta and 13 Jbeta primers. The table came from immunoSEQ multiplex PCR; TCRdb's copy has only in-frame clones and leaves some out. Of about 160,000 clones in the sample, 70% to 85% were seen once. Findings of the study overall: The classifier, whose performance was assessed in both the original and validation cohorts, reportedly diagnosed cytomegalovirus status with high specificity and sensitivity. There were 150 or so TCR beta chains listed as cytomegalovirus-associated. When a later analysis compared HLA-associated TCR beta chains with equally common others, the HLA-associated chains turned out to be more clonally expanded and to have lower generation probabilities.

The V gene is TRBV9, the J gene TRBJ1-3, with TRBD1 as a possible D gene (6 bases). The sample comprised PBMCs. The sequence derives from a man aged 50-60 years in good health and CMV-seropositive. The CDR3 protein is CASSTTDSVRNTIYF. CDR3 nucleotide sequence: TGTGCCAGCAGCACGACGGACAGTGTCAGAAACACCATATATTTT.